The 4 T cell receptor beta chains below come from one sample, sequenced in a study of shared clonotypes between healthy human individuals. Sequencing was performed with immunoSEQ multiplex PCR; in TCRdb, only in-frame clones are kept and a portion is missing. The table lists around 300,000 clones, 87% of them singletons, with roughly 15% in the top ten. Material for sequencing was memory CD8+ T cells sorted from blood. Subset reported: CD45RO+ cells pooled with CCR7-negative TemRA cells. The source of these receptors is a man between 18 and 29 years old in good health.

The chain combines TRBV11-2 with TRBJ2-3; 8 bases are a match to TRBD1. Germline-derived CDR1 and CDR2 are SGHAT and FQNNGV. The CDR3 is 14 amino acids. V dropped 5 bases and J dropped 6; count of bases not matched to a gene: 7. CDR3: CASSLRTGQDTQYF. The CDR3 nucleotides read TGTGCCAGCAGCCTTAGGACAGGGCAGGATACGCAGTATTTT.

The V gene is TRBV9, the J gene TRBJ2-2, with D tentatively TRBD2 (5 bases). Germline V gene lookup returns CDR1 SGDLS and CDR2 YYNGEE. V was pared by 0 bases and J by 6 bases, with 9 bases between. The CDR3 is made up of 14 amino acids. The CDR3 coding sequence is TGTGCCAGCAGCGTAGGAGGGTCAGCCGGGGAGCTGTTTTTT. It codes for CASSVGGSAGELFF.

The rearrangement joins TRBV2 to TRBJ1-2; 7 bases match TRBD1. The germline CDR1 and CDR2 sequences are SNHLY and FYNNEI. CDR3 length: 16 residues. Trimming cost V 2 bases and J 6 bases; bases outside gene matches: 12. The CDR3 sequence: CASSEFEGRGVDGYTF. CDR3 sequence (DNA): TGTGCCAGCAGTGAATTTGAGGGCAGGGGGGTTGATGGCTACACCTTC.

This sequence joins TRBV9 and TRBJ2-7; 8 bases fit TRBD1. The CDR3 is 14 residues long. In germline, CDR1 is SGDLS, CDR2 YYNGEE. The J segment lost 5 bases and the V segment lost 0 bases, leaving 4 bases of the junction unmatched. The CDR3 coding sequence is TGTGCCAGCAGCGTAGGGACAGGGCAAAACGAGCAGTACTTC. This gives the protein CASSVGTGQNEQYF.